The present entry profiles one T cell receptor (beta chain) with its context. The antigen remains undetermined. The V gene lost 1 base and the J gene lost 5 bases, with 14 bases spanning the gap. The CDR3 extends over 15 amino acids. Germline lookup yields CDR1 MNHNS and CDR2 SASEGT. The data were taken from a study of T cell repertoires in cytomegalovirus infection. Study-wide background: Public TCR beta signatures were indicative of both CMV infection and a matching HLA type.

General observations from the study: Cumulative public TCR beta family frequency identified carriers of CMV plus the relevant HLA.

TCRdb independently ran MiXCR on the reads; one entry per CDR3 protein. The sample has approximately 990,000 distinct CDR3 sequences, about 33% seen once. The clonotype was recovered from a human donor in good health (CMV status not recorded). Some clones in this sample may be carry-over from other donors' samples. The source material was cultured CD8+ T cells from PBMCs, sampled from culture after CMV antigen stimulation. This rearrangement joins TRBV6-1 to TRBJ1-2; no firm D call. The CDR3 region is CASSEGHLGRYGYTF. In DNA form, the CDR3 reads TGTGCCAGCAGTGAAGGGCACCTAGGGCGGTATGGCTACACCTTC.